This T cell receptor beta chain stems from a study of blood T cell repertoires in COVID-19 (dated by TCRdb to 2020 to 2022). For the wider study: Samples covering the acute and convalescent phases of COVID-19 were provided by collaborators in the United States, Italy and Spain. The prospective study material was composed of cDNA or gDNA derived from T cells, B-cell-depleted T cells, or PBMCs. The dataset comprised deeply sampled blood TCRbeta repertoires from subjects exposed to, actively infected with, or recovered from COVID-19. The repertoires were released in a freely available public database meant as a resource for research on the immune response to SARS-CoV-2. Samples were obtained from the ongoing ImmuneRACE study (first 160 participants) and from over 1,000 subjects provided by 6 global collaborators. Nearly every sample came with metadata listing a de-identified subject ID, COVID-19 status, age in years and sex. Where available, HLA class I and class II types were taken from metadata supplied by the sample provider and were not determined by assay-based typing. Results and caveats for the whole study, not just this receptor: Clinical and demographic metadata were provided uncurated, with the amount varying by source and participant.

TCRbeta CDR3 regions were amplified from genomic DNA using the immunoSEQ Assay, a bias-controlled multiplex PCR. Regarding the original processing steps: Within the assay, amplification of reference gene primers was used to estimate how many nucleated cells each sample contained. To quantify the absolute abundance of each unique TCRbeta CDR3 rearrangement, sequence reads were collapsed and filtered. For each sample, productive Simpson clonality was calculated by taking the square root of Simpson's diversity index across productive rearrangements. The immuneACCESS repertoire file appears here via TCRdb, limited to in-frame rearrangements. These files lack a portion of the clones; in checked studies, under half of the deficit traces to unresolved V genes, and the cause of the others is not known. The DNA gave D and trimming, while V, J and clone size come from that table. The sample contains some 330,000 clones, nearly 90% of them found a single time. In total, the top ten clones hold about 2% of the sample.

One collaborating source in Seattle enrolled patients during active infection and followed them longitudinally through the course of disease. Collaborating institutions collected whole blood in K2EDTA tubes following their own protocols. For TCRbeta analysis, collaborators shipped samples in one of three forms: frozen whole blood, isolated PBMCs, or DNA extracted from either of those sample types. The CDR3 runs 13 amino acids, cysteine and phenylalanine included. Just CDR3 DNA is preserved here, 39 bases in frame from base 1. Between the V and J ends, shortened by 8 bases and 2 bases respectively, the junction contains 10 bases. From a lookup of the germline V gene (reference sequence), CDR1 and CDR2 are LNHDA and SQIVND. A note on this clone: Its antigen is not yet known. Base qualities were left out, and no much larger clone turns up one base away.

Source material: peripheral blood. The origin of this receptor is a woman in her thirties with COVID-19, enrolled during active disease. This chain is built from TRBV19 and TRBJ2-1, with the D assignment possibly TRBD1 or TRBD2, given 6 matching bases for each. The DNA is as follows: TGTGCCAGTCGTAGGGGGGCCTACAATGAGCAGTTCTTC. It codes for CASRRGAYNEQFF.